This entry features one TCR beta chain sequence. The antigen it recognizes is unknown. Per-base quality was not reported, and no clone a single base away is much larger than it. Patients with a history of autoimmune disease or receiving systemic immunosuppression were excluded from the trial. Peripheral blood for TCR sequencing was collected from all dose cohorts at baseline, on cycle 4 day 1, and on cycle 7 day 1. Samples were obtained from an open-label, multicenter, first-in-human phase I dose-escalation trial of ivuxolimab. Adults with locally advanced or metastatic melanoma, renal cell, hepatocellular, or head and neck squamous cell carcinoma were enrolled in the trial. Before TCR sequencing, CD4+ T cells and CD8+ T cells were sorted from peripheral blood as separate populations. Genomic DNA was isolated from the sorted cells so that the TCRbeta CDR3 region could be sequenced. The immunoSEQ Assay was used for sequencing of TCRbeta CDR3 regions. The table was pulled from immuneACCESS by TCRdb, which kept in-frame rearrangements only. Such tables lose some clones; where checked, under half of the loss comes from unresolved V genes, and the rest has no known cause. Recorded for this sample are about 81,000 clones; under 95% of them occurred a single time. Approximately 15% of the sample is taken by the ten largest.

Inclusive of the bounding cysteine and phenylalanine, the CDR3 is 18 residues long. The kept DNA is CDR3 alone, 54 bases in frame from the first base. Here V drops 7 bases and J drops 3 bases, and the junction holds 20 bases not matched to any gene. The germline V gene specifies SGDLS as CDR1 and YYNGEE as CDR2. This record belongs to a study of OX40 agonist ivuxolimab in advanced cancers. About the full investigation: Ivuxolimab was a fully human IgG2 agonistic monoclonal antibody targeting the costimulatory receptor OX40 (CD134). Intravenous ivuxolimab was administered to patients every 2 weeks at six dose levels: 0.01, 0.1, 0.3, 1.5, 3 and 10 mg/kg. Three dose-escalation patients achieved partial responses, one with hepatocellular carcinoma and two with cutaneous melanoma. A male proportion of roughly 80% and a mean age of about 60 years, ranging from about 20 to 79, were recorded for the dose-escalation cohort. Among the roughly 52 dose-escalation patients, around 20 had hepatocellular carcinoma, 15 or so melanoma, 9 renal cell carcinoma and 9 head and neck cancer. Patients were allowed to have had prior anti-PD-1, anti-PD-L1 or anti-CTLA-4 therapy, and around 40% of the dose-escalation patients had previously received checkpoint inhibitors. The paper describes the monotherapy dose-escalation part (N ≈ 50 patients) of the phase I trial of ivuxolimab. Peripheral TCRbeta sequencing aimed to test whether ivuxolimab altered TCR sequence diversity and caused clonal T-cell expansion. Overall study outcomes, separate from this receptor: Low levels of normalized T-cell clonal expansion were also seen in some patients who did not respond. Clonal expansion of both CD4+ and CD8+ blood T cells was observed from baseline to week 6 at doses 0.1 to 3.0 mg/kg. Antigen specificity was not determined for the clonally expanded peripheral T cells. After ivuxolimab, expanded clones were on average more numerous among CD8+ T cells than among CD4+ T cells. In partial responders in the 0.1-3.0 mg/kg groups, normalized peripheral clonal expansion was found to be among the lowest, especially among CD8+ T cells.

The TCR comes from an adult with an advanced solid tumor such as melanoma, head and neck, liver or kidney cancer. Rearrangement joined TRBV9 to TRBJ2-7; 9 central bases correspond to TRBD2. The source material was CD4+ or CD8+ T cells sorted from blood, sampled in a trial of the OX40 agonist ivuxolimab. The CDR3 region: CASAPGGREGRLVYEQYF. The sequence in DNA is TGTGCCAGCGCCCCGGGGGGGCGGGAGGGCCGTCTGGTCTACGAGCAGTACTTC.